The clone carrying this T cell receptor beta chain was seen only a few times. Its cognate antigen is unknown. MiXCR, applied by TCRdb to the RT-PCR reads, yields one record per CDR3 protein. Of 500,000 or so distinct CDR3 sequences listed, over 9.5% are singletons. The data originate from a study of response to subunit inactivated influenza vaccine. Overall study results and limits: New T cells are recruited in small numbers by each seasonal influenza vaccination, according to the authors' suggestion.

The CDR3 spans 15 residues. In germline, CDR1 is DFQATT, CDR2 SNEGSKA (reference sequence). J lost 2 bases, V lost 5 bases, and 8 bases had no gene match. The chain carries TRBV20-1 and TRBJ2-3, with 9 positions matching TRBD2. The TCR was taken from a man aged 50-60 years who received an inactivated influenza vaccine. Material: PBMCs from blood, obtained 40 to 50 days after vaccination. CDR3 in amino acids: CSARHLAGFTDTQYF. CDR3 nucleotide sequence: TGCAGTGCTCGTCACCTAGCGGGATTCACAGATACGCAGTATTTT.